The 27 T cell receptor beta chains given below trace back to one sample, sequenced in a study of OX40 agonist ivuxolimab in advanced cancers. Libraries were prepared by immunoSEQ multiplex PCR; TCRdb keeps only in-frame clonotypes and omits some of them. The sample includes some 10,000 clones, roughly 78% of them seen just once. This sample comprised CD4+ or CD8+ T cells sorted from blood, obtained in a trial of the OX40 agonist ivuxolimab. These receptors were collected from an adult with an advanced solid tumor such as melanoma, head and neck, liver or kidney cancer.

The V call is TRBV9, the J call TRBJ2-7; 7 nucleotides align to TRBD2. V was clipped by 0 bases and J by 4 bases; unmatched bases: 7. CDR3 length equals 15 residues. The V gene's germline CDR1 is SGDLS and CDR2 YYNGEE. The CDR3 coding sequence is TGTGCCAGCAGCGTAGGCGGACTAGGAGGTTACGAGCAGTACTTC. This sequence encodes CASSVGGLGGYEQYF.

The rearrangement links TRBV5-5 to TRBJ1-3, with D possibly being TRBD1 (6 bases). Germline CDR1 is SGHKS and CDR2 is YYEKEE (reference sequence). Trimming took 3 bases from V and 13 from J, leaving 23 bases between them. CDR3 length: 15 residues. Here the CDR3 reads CASSWGGGPETEIYF. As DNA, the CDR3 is TGTGCCAGCAGCTGGGGTGGGGGCCCCGAAACAGAGATATATTTT.

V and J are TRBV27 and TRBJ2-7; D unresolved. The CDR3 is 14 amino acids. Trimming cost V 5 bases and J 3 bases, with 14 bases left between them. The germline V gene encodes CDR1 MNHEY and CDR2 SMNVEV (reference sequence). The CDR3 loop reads CASSIGEPFYEQYF. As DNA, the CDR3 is TGTGCCAGCAGTATTGGAGAACCTTTCTACGAGCAGTACTTC.

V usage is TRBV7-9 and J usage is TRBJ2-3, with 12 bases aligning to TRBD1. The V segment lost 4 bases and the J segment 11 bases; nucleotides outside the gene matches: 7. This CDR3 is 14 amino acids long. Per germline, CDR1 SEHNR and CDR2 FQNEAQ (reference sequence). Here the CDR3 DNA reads TGTGCCAGCAGCTCGGGACAGGGGGCCCCAGGGCAGTATTTT. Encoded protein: CASSSGQGAPGQYF.

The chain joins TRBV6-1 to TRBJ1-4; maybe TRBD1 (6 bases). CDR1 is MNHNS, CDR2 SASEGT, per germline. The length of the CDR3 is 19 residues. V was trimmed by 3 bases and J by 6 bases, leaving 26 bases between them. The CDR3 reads CASSEGLPREYRADEKLFF. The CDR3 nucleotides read TGTGCCAGCAGTGAGGGGTTACCCCGAGAGTACAGGGCTGATGAAAAACTGTTTTTT.

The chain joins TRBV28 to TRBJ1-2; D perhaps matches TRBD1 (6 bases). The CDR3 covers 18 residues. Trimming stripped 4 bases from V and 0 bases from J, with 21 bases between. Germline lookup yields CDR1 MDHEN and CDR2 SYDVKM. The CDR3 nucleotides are TGTGCCAGCAGTTCCAACAGGGCGACCTGGCCCCCTAACTATGGCTACACCTTC. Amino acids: CASSSNRATWPPNYGYTF.

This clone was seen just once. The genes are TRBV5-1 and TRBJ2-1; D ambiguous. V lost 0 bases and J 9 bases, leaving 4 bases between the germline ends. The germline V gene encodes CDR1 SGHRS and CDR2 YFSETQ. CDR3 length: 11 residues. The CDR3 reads CASSLVGEQFF. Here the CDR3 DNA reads TGCGCCAGCAGCTTGGTAGGTGAGCAGTTCTTC.

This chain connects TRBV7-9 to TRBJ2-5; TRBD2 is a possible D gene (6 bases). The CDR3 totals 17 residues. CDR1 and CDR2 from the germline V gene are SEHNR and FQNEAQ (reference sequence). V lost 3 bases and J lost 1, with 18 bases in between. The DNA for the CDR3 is TGTGCCAGCAGCTTTCCTGGAGTAGCGGATACCCAAGAGACCCAGTACTTC. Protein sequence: CASSFPGVADTQETQYF. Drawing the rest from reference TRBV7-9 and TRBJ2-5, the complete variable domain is DTGVSQNPRHKITKRGQNVTFRCDPISEHNRLYWYRQTLGQGPEFLTYFQNEAQLEKSRLLSDRFSAERPKGSFSTLEIQRTEQGDSAMYLCASSFPGVADTQETQYFGPGTRLLVL.

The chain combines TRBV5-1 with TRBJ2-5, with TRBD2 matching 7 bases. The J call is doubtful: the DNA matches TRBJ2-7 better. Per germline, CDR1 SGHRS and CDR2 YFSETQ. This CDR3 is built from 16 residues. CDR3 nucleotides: TGCGCCAGCAGCTTGGAAGCAGCGGGATTTCCTTACGAGCAGTACTTC. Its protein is CASSLEAAGFPYEQYF.

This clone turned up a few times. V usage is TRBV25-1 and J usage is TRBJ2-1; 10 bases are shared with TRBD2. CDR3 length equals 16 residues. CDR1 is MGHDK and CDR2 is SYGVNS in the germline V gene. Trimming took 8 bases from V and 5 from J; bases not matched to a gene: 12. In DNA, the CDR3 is TGTGCCAGCCCCCTTCGTTCACTAGCGGGGAACAATGAGCAGTTCTTC. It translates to CASPLRSLAGNNEQFF.

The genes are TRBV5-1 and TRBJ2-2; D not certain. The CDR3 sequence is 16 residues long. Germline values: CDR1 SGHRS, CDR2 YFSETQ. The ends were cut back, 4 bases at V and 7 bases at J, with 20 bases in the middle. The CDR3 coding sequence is TGCGCCAGCAGCGAGGAATCTTCCGCTATGAACGGGGAGCTGTTTTTT. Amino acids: CASSEESSAMNGELFF. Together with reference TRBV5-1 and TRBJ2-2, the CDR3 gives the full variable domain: KAGVTQTPRYLIKTRGQQVTLSCSPISGHRSVSWYQQTPGQGLQFLFEYFSETQRNKGNFPGRFSGRQFSNSRSEMNVSTLELGDSALYLCASSEESSAMNGELFFGEGSRLTVL.

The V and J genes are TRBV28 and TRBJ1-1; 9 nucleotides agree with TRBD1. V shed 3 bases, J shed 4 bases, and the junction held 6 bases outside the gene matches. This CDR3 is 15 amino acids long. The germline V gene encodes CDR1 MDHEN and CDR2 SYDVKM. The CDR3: CASSLGQGFRTEAFF. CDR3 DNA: TGTGCCAGCAGTTTGGGACAGGGATTTCGCACTGAAGCTTTCTTT.

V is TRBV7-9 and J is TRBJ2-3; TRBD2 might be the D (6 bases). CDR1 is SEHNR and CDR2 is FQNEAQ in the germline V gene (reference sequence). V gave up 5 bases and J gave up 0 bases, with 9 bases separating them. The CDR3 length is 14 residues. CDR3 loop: CASSRSGSTDTQYF. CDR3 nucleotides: TGTGCCAGCAGCCGCAGCGGGAGCACAGATACGCAGTATTTT.

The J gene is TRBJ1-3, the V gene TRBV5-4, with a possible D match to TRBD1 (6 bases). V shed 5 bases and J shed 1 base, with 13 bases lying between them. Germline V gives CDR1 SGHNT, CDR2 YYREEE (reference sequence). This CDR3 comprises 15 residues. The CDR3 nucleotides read TGTGCCAGCAGTCCCAAGACAGGATCTGGAAACACCATATATTTT. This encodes CASSPKTGSGNTIYF.

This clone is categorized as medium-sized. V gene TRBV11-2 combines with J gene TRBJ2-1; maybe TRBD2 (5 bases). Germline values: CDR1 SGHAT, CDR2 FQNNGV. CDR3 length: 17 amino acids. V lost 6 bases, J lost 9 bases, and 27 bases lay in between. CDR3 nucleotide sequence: TGTGCCAGCAGAAATCACCCCTGGACTGCCGGGCGTGGTGAGCAGTTCTTC. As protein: CASRNHPWTAGRGEQFF.

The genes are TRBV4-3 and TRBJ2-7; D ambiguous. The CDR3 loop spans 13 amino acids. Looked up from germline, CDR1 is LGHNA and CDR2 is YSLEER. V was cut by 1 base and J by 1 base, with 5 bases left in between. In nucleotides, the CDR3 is TGCGCCAGCAGCCAAGGACTTTCCTACGAGCAGTACTTC. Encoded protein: CASSQGLSYEQYF.

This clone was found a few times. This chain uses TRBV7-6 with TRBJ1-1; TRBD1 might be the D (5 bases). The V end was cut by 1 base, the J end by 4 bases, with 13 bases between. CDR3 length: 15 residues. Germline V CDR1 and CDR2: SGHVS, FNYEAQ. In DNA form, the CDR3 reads TGTGCCAGCAGCTTAGGGGTCGACGGGGGCACTGAAGCTTTCTTT. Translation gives CASSLGVDGGTEAFF.

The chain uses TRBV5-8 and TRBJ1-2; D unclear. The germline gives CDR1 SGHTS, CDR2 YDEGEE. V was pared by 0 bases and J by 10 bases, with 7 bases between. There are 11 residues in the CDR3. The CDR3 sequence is CASSLVWAYTF. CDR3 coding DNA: TGTGCCAGCAGCTTGGTTTGGGCCTACACCTTC.

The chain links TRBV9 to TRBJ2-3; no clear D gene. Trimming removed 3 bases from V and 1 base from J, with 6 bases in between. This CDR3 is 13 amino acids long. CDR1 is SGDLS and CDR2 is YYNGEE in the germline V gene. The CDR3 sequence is CASSGAGTDTQYF. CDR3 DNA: TGTGCCAGCAGCGGGGCGGGCACAGATACGCAGTATTTT.

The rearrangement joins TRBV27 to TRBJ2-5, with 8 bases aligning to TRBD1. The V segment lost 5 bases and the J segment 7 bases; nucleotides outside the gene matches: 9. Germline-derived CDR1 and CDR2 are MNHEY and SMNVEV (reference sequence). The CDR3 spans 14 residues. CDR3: CASSPGTGLGTQYF. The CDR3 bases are TGTGCCAGCAGTCCGGGGACAGGATTGGGGACCCAGTACTTC.

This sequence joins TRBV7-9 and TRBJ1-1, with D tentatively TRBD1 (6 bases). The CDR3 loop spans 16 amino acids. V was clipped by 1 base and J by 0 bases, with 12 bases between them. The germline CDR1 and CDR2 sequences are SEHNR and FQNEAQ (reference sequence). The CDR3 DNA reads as TGTGCCAGCAGCTTAGGGAGGGGGGGCATGAACACTGAAGCTTTCTTT. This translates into CASSLGRGGMNTEAFF.

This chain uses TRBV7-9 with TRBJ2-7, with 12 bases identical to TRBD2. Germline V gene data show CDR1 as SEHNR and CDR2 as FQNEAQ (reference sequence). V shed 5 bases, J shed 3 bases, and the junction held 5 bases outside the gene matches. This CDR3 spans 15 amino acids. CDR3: CASSDGLAGNYEQYF. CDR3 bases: TGTGCCAGCAGCGACGGACTAGCGGGGAACTACGAGCAGTACTTC.

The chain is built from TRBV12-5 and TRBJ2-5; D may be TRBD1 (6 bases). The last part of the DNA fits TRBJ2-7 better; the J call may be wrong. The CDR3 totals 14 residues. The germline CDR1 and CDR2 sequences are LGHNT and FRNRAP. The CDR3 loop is CASGRPGQLGEQYF. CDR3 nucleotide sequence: TGTGCTAGTGGTCGTCCGGGACAATTAGGCGAGCAGTACTTC.

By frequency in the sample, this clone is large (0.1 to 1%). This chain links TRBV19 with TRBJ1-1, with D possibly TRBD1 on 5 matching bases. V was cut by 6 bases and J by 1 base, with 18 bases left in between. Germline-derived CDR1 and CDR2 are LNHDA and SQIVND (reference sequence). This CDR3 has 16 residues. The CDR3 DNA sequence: TGTGCCAGTAGCCTGAACCCTTGGCAGGGGAACACTGAAGCTTTCTTT. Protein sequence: CASSLNPWQGNTEAFF.

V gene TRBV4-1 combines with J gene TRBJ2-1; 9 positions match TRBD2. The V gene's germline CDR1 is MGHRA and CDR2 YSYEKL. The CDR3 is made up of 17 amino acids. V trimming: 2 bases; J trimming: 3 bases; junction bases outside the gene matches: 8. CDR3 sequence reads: CASSQRTPSGNYNEQFF. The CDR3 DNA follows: TGCGCCAGCAGCCAAAGGACCCCTAGCGGGAACTACAATGAGCAGTTCTTC.

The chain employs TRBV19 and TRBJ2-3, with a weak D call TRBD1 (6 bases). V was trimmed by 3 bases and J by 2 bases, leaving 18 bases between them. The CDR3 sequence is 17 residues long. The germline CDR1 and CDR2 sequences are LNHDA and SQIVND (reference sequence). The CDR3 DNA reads TGTGCCAGTAGTATTGGATGGGGGCGTACACACACAGATACGCAGTATTTT. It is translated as CASSIGWGRTHTDTQYF.

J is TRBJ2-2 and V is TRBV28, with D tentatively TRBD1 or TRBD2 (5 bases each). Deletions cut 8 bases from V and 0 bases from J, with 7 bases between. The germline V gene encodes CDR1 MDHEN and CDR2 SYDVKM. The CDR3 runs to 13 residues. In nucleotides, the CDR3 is TGTGCCAGCGGGGGTCCGAACACCGGGGAGCTGTTTTTT. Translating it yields CASGGPNTGELFF.